The 6 T cell receptor beta chains reported below all come from one sample, sequenced in a study of blood T cells in healthy people across ages. A second roughly 6 to 12 cycle PCR used barcoded and J-beta primers. TCRdb re-called the 5' RACE reads with MiXCR, one entry per CDR3 protein. The table lists almost 1 million distinct CDR3 sequences, 51% of them singletons, with about 20% in the top ten. Material for sequencing was blood. These receptors all come from a woman aged 60-75 years in good health.

This clonotype occurred a few times. The chain couples TRBV4-1 to TRBJ2-3; tentative D call: TRBD1 (7 bases). Between the trimmed V and J ends, which lost 3 bases and 2 bases, there was a span of 15 bases. Germline V gene data show CDR1 as MGHRA and CDR2 as YSYEKL. This CDR3 is 16 amino acids long. CDR3 in DNA: TGCGCCAGCAGCCAGAGACAGGGAGGCCCCACAGATACGCAGTATTTT. As protein: CASSQRQGGPTDTQYF.

The count of this clonotype is one. CDR3 DNA sequence: TGTGCCAGCACCCTGGGGGGGGCGCGGGAGCAGTACTTC. Translated, it gives CASTLGGAREQYF. This sequence joins TRBV7-9 and TRBJ2-7; D is possibly TRBD2 (7 bases). The CDR3 covers 13 residues. V dropped 7 bases and J dropped 7 bases, with 17 bases sitting between them. The V gene's germline CDR1 is SEHNR and CDR2 FQNEAQ (reference sequence).

The chain uses TRBV18 and TRBJ1-1; D is possibly TRBD1 (5 bases). Trimming took 2 bases from V and 1 from J, leaving 23 bases between them. The CDR3 length is 19 residues. Per the germline V gene, CDR1 is KGHSH and CDR2 is LQKENI. CDR3 coding DNA: TGTGCCAGCTCACCAACTCAGTGGGGCGGAGTATCAGCGAACACTGAAGCTTTCTTT. Its translation: CASSPTQWGGVSANTEAFF.

CDR3 protein: CATNEGRGYEQYF. The CDR3 region has the DNA TGTGCCACCAATGAGGGCCGGGGGTACGAGCAGTACTTC. This chain links TRBV15 with TRBJ2-7, with D perhaps TRBD2 (6 bases). With 7 bases removed from V and 4 bases from J, the gap between germline ends came to 14 bases. The CDR3 sequence is 13 residues long. Looked up from germline, CDR1 is LNHNV and CDR2 is YYDKDF (reference sequence).

This clonotype appeared a few times. J is TRBJ2-7 and V is TRBV20-1; tentative D call: TRBD1 (5 bases). V shed 3 bases and J shed 1 base, with 7 bases lying between them. CDR3 length equals 12 residues. CDR1 and CDR2 from the germline V gene are DFQATT and SNEGSKA (reference sequence). The CDR3 DNA reads as TGCAGTGCTAGGGACAAGTCCTACGAGCAGTACTTC. Translated: CSARDKSYEQYF.

The chain employs TRBV20-1 and TRBJ2-3, with D possibly TRBD1 on 5 matching bases. Deletions cut 4 bases from V and 4 bases from J, with 21 bases between. Germline CDR1 reads DFQATT; CDR2 reads SNEGSKA (reference sequence). The CDR3 totals 16 residues. CDR3 in amino acids: CSAKPDRLGPSDTQYF. The CDR3 DNA reads TGCAGTGCTAAACCTGACCGCCTGGGGCCTTCAGATACGCAGTATTTT.